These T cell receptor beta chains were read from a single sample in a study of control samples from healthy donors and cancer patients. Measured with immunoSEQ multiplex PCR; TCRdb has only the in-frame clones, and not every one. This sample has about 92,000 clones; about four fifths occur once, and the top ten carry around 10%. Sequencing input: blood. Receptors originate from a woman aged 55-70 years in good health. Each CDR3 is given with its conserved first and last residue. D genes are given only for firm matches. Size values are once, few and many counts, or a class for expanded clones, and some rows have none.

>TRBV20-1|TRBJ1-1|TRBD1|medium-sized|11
TGCAGTAGCCGACAGGGCACTGAAGCTTTCTTT
CSSRQGTEAFF
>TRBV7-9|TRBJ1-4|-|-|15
TGTGCCAGCAGCTTAGCGACGGTTGCTAATGAAAAACTGTTTTTT
CASSLATVANEKLFF
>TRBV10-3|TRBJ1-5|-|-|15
TGTGCCATCAGTGAGTCCGGGGAGGACAATCAGCCCCAGCATTTT
CAISESGEDNQPQHF
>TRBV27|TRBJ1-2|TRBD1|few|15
TGTGCCAGCAGTCTAGGATCTTCCGACAGGGGTGGCTACACCTTC
CASSLGSSDRGGYTF
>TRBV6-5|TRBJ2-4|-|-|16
TGTGCCAGCAGTTACGGGGAGCACGGGACCAAAAACATTCAGTACTTC
CASSYGEHGTKNIQYF
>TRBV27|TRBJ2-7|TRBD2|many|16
TGTGCCAGCAGTTTAAGGACGACTAGCGGGGGATACGAGCAGTACTTC
CASSLRTTSGGYEQYF
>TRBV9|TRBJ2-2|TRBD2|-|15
TGTGCCAGCACCTTAGCGGGGGGCAGCACCGGGGAGCTGTTTTTT
CASTLAGGSTGELFF
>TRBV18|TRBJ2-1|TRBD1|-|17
TGTGCCAGCTCACCCCCCCCGTCCGGGACAGGAGCCAATGAGCAGTTCTTC
CASSPPPSGTGANEQFF
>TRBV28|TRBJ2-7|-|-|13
TGTGCCAGCAGTTTAGTAGGGATCTACGAGCAGTACTTC
CASSLVGIYEQYF
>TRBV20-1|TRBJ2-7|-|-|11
TGCAGTGCTGCTCAGGGCTACGAGCAGTACTTC
CSAAQGYEQYF
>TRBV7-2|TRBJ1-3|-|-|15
TGTGCCAGCAGCCCCCGGCGAGTCTCTGGAAACACCATATATTTT
CASSPRRVSGNTIYF
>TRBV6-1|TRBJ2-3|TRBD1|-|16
TGTGCCAGCAGTGCGTCAGGGGGCGCGGGCACAGATACGCAGTATTTT
CASSASGGAGTDTQYF
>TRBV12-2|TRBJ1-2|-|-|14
TGTGCAAGTCGCTTAGAGGGCGAACACTATGGCTACACCTTC
CASRLEGEHYGYTF
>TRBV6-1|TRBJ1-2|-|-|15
TGTGCCAGCAGTGATGGCGGGGGGCAAAACTATGGCTACACCTTC
CASSDGGGQNYGYTF
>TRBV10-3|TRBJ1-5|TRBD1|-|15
TGTGCCATCAGCGATGGGACAGGGGGAGATCAGCCCCAGCATTTT
CAISDGTGGDQPQHF
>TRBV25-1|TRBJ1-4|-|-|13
TGTGCCAGTACCGGGGCGGCTAATGAAAAACTGTTTTTT
CASTGAANEKLFF
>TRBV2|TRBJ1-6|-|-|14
TGTGCCAGCAGTCCTAGAGAGACGGCGTCACCCCTCCACTTT
CASSPRETASPLHF
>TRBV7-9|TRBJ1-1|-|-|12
TGTGCCAGCAGCTACCGACGGAATGAAGCTTTCTTT
CASSYRRNEAFF
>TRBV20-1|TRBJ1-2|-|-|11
TGCAGTGCTAGTCCGGCGGATGGCTACACCTTC
CSASPADGYTF